The sequence of this T cell receptor (beta chain) was determined in a study of blood T cell repertoires in COVID-19. Study in general: The United States, Italy and Spain supplied acute and convalescent COVID-19 samples. PBMCs, B-cell-depleted T cells, or T cells provided the cDNA or gDNA that made up the material.

Authors' data handling: Estimated nucleated cell counts came from reference gene primer amplification. Assay: immunoSEQ multiplex PCR; the TCRdb copy retains only in-frame clones and omits some. Clone size and the V and J calls come from that table; the DNA yielded D and trimming. The sample gives fewer than 100,000 clones, 90% of which show up once; 0.65% to 0.9% is in the top ten. The CDR3 has 15 amino acids. Germline CDR1 and CDR2: LNHDA and SQIVND (reference sequence). Unmatched junction bases numbered 4, after V lost 5 bases and J lost 2 bases. The sample was peripheral blood. This rearrangement joins TRBV19 to TRBJ2-1; 9 nucleotides align to TRBD2. This TCR was recovered from a woman of 80 years or more with acute or convalescent COVID-19. DNA of the CDR3: TGTGCCAGTAGTGCTCGACTAGCGGCCTACAATGAGCAGTTCTTC. This gives the protein CASSARLAAYNEQFF.